This T cell receptor (beta chain) appears in the sequencing data of a study of blood T cell repertoires in COVID-19. Study background: Samples came from the United States, Italy and Spain, spanning acute and convalescent COVID-19.

J was trimmed by 5 bases and V by 5 bases; bases with no gene match: 4. Germline CDR1 and CDR2: SGHTA and FQGNSA. The CDR3 is 14 amino acids. Libraries were prepared by immunoSEQ multiplex PCR; TCRdb keeps only in-frame clonotypes and omits some of them. The data show more than 300,000 clones, around 91% seen once. The chain joins TRBV7-2 to TRBJ1-5; 9 nucleotides line up with TRBD1. The TCR sequence derives from a woman aged 18 to 35 who had recovered from COVID-19. The source material was peripheral blood. This chain's CDR3 is CASSIRTGDQPQHF. The DNA for the CDR3 is TGTGCCAGCAGCATCAGGACAGGGGATCAGCCCCAGCATTTT.